This TCR beta chain was sequenced for a study of control samples from healthy donors and cancer patients. Germline V gives CDR1 SGHTA, CDR2 FQGTGA. Trimming at V came to 5 bases and at J to 0 bases, leaving 7 bases not matched to a gene. The CDR3 is made up of 16 amino acids. Method: immunoSEQ multiplex PCR; TCRdb's copy keeps in-frame clones and lacks some. The sample lists about 180,000 clones, approximately 94% occurring once. Sequencing used blood. The chain has TRBV7-3 and TRBJ2-3; 8 bases line up with TRBD2. This receptor was identified in a man aged 25 to 40 in good health. CDR3 amino acids: CASSPRAGASTDTQYF. CDR3 nucleotide sequence: TGTGCCAGCAGCCCGAGAGCGGGAGCCAGCACAGATACGCAGTATTTT.